A single sample is the source of the 30 T cell receptor beta chains below, sequenced in a study of T cell repertoires in cytomegalovirus infection. What these receptors recognize is not known. TCRdb re-analysed the reads in MiXCR, keeping a single row per CDR3 protein. The repertoire holds about 160,000 distinct CDR3 sequences, with roughly 22% as singletons. The sequencing here drew on CD8+ T cells from cultured PBMCs, taken from culture after CMV antigen stimulation. These TCRs come from a human donor in good health (CMV status not recorded). Some clones in this sample may be carry-over from other donors' samples.

This clonotype was counted between two and nine times. The rearrangement joins TRBV7-6 to TRBJ2-1; D is uncertain. In germline, CDR1 is SGHVS, CDR2 FNYEAQ. The CDR3 length is 14 residues. Trimming left V 2 bases short and J 5 bases short, with 10 bases between. The DNA of the CDR3 is TGTGCCAGCAGCTTACTATCCGGTGACAATGAGCAGTTCTTC. Residues: CASSLLSGDNEQFF.

This clonotype was seen only a few times. CDR3 in amino acids: CASSTGGNEAFF. The CDR3 DNA reads as TGCGCCAGCAGCACAGGGGGAAATGAAGCTTTCTTT. The chain is built from TRBV4-1 and TRBJ1-1, with 8 bases aligning to TRBD1. Per the germline V gene, CDR1 is MGHRA and CDR2 is YSYEKL. CDR3 size: 12 residues. V shed 5 bases, J shed 7 bases, and the junction held 3 bases outside the gene matches.

This chain links TRBV4-2 with TRBJ2-7; D is possibly TRBD2 (6 bases). Germline CDR1 reads LGHNA; CDR2 reads YNFKEQ. Trimming shortened V by 0 bases and J by 2 bases, and 11 bases separated the two germline ends. The CDR3 contains 15 residues. CDR3 protein: CASSQEGLPAYEQYF. Here the CDR3 DNA reads TGTGCCAGCAGCCAAGAGGGACTGCCCGCCTACGAGCAGTACTTC.

This clonotype was counted a few times. This rearrangement joins TRBV4-1 to TRBJ2-7, with D unclear. Germline-derived CDR1 and CDR2 are MGHRA and YSYEKL. This CDR3 is built from 13 residues. V dropped 0 bases and J dropped 4 bases, with 7 bases sitting between them. The CDR3 DNA reads as TGCGCCAGCAGCCAAGATACCAGGTACGAGCAGTACTTC. Translated: CASSQDTRYEQYF.

This clonotype occurred a few times. The chain uses TRBV18 and TRBJ2-7; 11 bases are shared with TRBD1. The CDR3 is 15 amino acids. V was clipped by 5 bases and J by 4 bases; unmatched bases: 7. Germline-derived CDR1 and CDR2 are KGHSH and LQKENI. The CDR3 DNA reads TGTGCCAGCTCATCGGGACAGGGGGAGTTGTACGAGCAGTACTTC. Its protein is CASSSGQGELYEQYF.

This clonotype has a handful of counts. The chain couples TRBV7-3 to TRBJ2-1; TRBD2 matches 9 bases. The CDR3 extends over 17 amino acids. Per the germline V gene, CDR1 is SGHTA and CDR2 is FQGTGA. V dropped 5 bases and J dropped 2; count of bases not matched to a gene: 10. The CDR3 nucleotides are TGTGCCAGCAGCCCCACGGGCGGGGGGGAGACCTACAATGAGCAGTTCTTC. This codes for CASSPTGGGETYNEQFF.

The V call is TRBV20-1, the J call TRBJ1-2; D might be TRBD1 (5 bases). Trimming took off 0 bases at V and 2 bases at J, with 10 bases between the two ends. Germline assignment: CDR1 DFQATT and CDR2 SNEGSKA (reference sequence). The CDR3 runs to 14 residues. The CDR3 loop reads CSARDRTTNYGYTF. In DNA, the CDR3 is TGCAGTGCTAGAGACCGGACAACAAACTATGGCTACACCTTC.

This clonotype turned up a few times. The chain is built from TRBV27 and TRBJ1-5; no clear D. V was shortened by 7 bases and J by 8 bases, with 18 bases between the two germline ends. This CDR3 region has 14 residues. The germline CDR1 and CDR2 sequences are MNHEY and SMNVEV (reference sequence). The CDR3 region is CASTPLNSREPQHF. Written as DNA, the CDR3 is TGTGCCAGCACTCCCTTGAACAGCCGGGAGCCCCAGCATTTT.

Only a few counts were recorded for this clonotype. This chain joins TRBV3-1 and TRBJ1-1; tentatively, D is TRBD1 (5 bases). With 0 bases removed from V and 1 base from J, the gap between germline ends came to 12 bases. The CDR3 runs 16 residues. Germline V CDR1 and CDR2: LGHDT, YNNKEL (reference sequence). The CDR3 loop is CASSQEVQDPNTEAFF. The CDR3 region has the DNA TGTGCCAGCAGCCAAGAAGTACAGGACCCGAACACTGAAGCTTTCTTT.

This clonotype was recorded a few times. The rearrangement links TRBV7-9 to TRBJ2-2; weak D call: TRBD2 (5 bases). This CDR3 has 13 amino acids. Trimming left V 5 bases short and J 7 bases short, with 11 bases between. From germline, CDR1 is SEHNR and CDR2 FQNEAQ (reference sequence). CDR3 nucleotide sequence: TGTGCCAGCAGCCCGTCGGGAAACGGGGAGCTGTTTTTT. It specifies CASSPSGNGELFF.

The chain recombines TRBV12-3 or TRBV12-4 with TRBJ2-4, with TRBD1 identical over 7 bases. The CDR3 covers 15 residues. With 3 bases clipped from V and 6 bases from J, the junction kept 8 bases outside the gene matches. The CDR3 loop is CASSFVQGSRNIQYF. The CDR3 bases are TGTGCCAGCAGTTTCGTACAGGGGAGCAGAAACATTCAGTACTTC.

This clonotype turned up a few times. The chain couples TRBV7-9 to TRBJ1-6; the D is unclear. Trimming removed 1 base from V and 6 bases from J, with 10 bases in between. Per the germline V gene, CDR1 is SEHNR and CDR2 is FQNEAQ (reference sequence). The CDR3 covers 15 residues. The CDR3 DNA is TGTGCCAGCAGCTTAGGCAGCTCGATTAATTCACCCCTCCACTTT. It specifies CASSLGSSINSPLHF.

This clonotype appeared a few times. The genes are TRBV7-9 and TRBJ2-2; D is undetermined. This CDR3 is 14 amino acids long. Trimming stripped 1 base from V and 4 bases from J, with 7 bases between. CDR1 and CDR2 (germline): SEHNR, FQNEAQ (reference sequence). CDR3 amino acids: CASSLEGLTGELFF. The CDR3 DNA follows: TGTGCCAGCAGCTTAGAGGGTCTCACCGGGGAGCTGTTTTTT.

The chain links TRBV12-3 or TRBV12-4 to TRBJ2-1; the D gene is possibly TRBD1 (5 bases). Trimming took off 4 bases at V and 8 bases at J, with 15 bases between the two ends. There are 14 residues in the CDR3. DNA of the CDR3: TGTGCCAGCAGTTATCAGGGTGTAAGGGATGAGCAGTTCTTC. Translating it yields CASSYQGVRDEQFF.

This clonotype was picked up a small number of times. The chain links TRBV6-6 to TRBJ1-1; D call uncertain. Trimming cost V 4 bases and J 0 bases, with 6 bases left between them. This CDR3 has 13 amino acids. Germline V lookup: CDR1 MNHNY, CDR2 SVGAGI (reference sequence). The CDR3 DNA sequence: TGTGCCAGCAGTTCACAAATGAACACTGAAGCTTTCTTT. Protein product: CASSSQMNTEAFF.

The V gene is TRBV15, the J gene TRBJ2-1, with 8 bases aligning to TRBD2. The germline V gene encodes CDR1 LNHNV and CDR2 YYDKDF (reference sequence). With V trimmed by 0 bases and J by 2 bases, 0 bases remained unmatched. This CDR3 spans 15 amino acids. CDR3 in DNA: TGTGCCACCAGCAGAGAAGCGGGAGCCTACAATGAGCAGTTCTTC. Translated: CATSREAGAYNEQFF.

V usage is TRBV7-8 and J usage is TRBJ1-5, with 9 positions matching TRBD1. CDR1 SGHVS and CDR2 FQNEAQ come from the germline V gene. The V segment lost 4 bases and the J segment 0 bases; nucleotides outside the gene matches: 16. This CDR3 region has 20 residues. The CDR3, as DNA: TGTGCCAGCAGCTCGCGGTACTGGGACAGGGTGGGCCTTAGCAATCAGCCCCAGCATTTT. Its protein product is CASSSRYWDRVGLSNQPQHF.

The V call is TRBV7-2, the J call TRBJ2-7; D uncertain. Per germline, CDR1 SGHTA and CDR2 FQGNSA. The CDR3 loop spans 17 amino acids. V was clipped by 7 bases and J by 1 base, with 23 bases between them. The chain's CDR3 is CASNKESSVGTSYEQYF. The CDR3 DNA is TGTGCCAGCAACAAAGAGAGTTCTGTTGGTACTTCCTACGAGCAGTACTTC.

This clonotype was seen ten or more times. The missing conserved phenylalanine or tryptophan at the end of this CDR3 makes a read error likely. No DNA is shown, since the ends of the CDR3 on it are uncertain; the CDR3 is the one TCRdb lists. The rearrangement uses TRBV23-1 and TRBJ2-7; the DNA was not used to check the table's D call, TRBD2. TRBV23-1 is treated as an ORF (open reading frame) with a function not yet certain. The CDR3 length is 9 residues, termini included. The CDR3 sequence is CASSQSGAL.

The chain has TRBV6-4 and TRBJ2-1, with TRBD1 as a possible D gene (6 bases). Germline V lookup: CDR1 MRHNA, CDR2 SNTAGT. This CDR3 spans 16 amino acids. V was shortened by 6 bases and J by 2 bases, with 17 bases between the two germline ends. CDR3 amino acids: CASSRRAGETYNEQFF. The CDR3 DNA sequence: TGTGCCAGCAGCAGACGGGCAGGGGAGACCTACAATGAGCAGTTCTTC.

The V call is TRBV7-6, the J call TRBJ1-1, with D possibly being TRBD1 (5 bases). This CDR3 region has 17 residues. Trimming shortened V by 5 bases and J by 4 bases, and 23 bases separated the two germline ends. The germline V gene has CDR1 SGHVS and CDR2 FNYEAQ. In DNA form, the CDR3 reads TGTGCCAGCAGCCCGTTATCTCAGGGCTTCGTAGTCACTGAAGCTTTCTTT. The encoded protein is CASSPLSQGFVVTEAFF.

This chain uses TRBV6-6 with TRBJ1-5; 9 bases match TRBD1. Germline lookup yields CDR1 MNHNY and CDR2 SVGAGI (reference sequence). Trimming cost V 6 bases and J 6 bases; bases outside gene matches: 9. This CDR3 region has 15 residues. The CDR3 region is CASRSHTGGSQPQHF. In DNA, the CDR3 is TGTGCCAGCAGGAGTCACACAGGGGGCAGTCAGCCCCAGCATTTT.

The chain links TRBV7-9 to TRBJ2-2; D tentatively reads TRBD1 or TRBD2 (5 bases each). Germline loops: CDR1 SEHNR, CDR2 FQNEAQ (reference sequence). With 5 bases removed from V and 7 bases from J, the gap between germline ends came to 11 bases. The CDR3 is 13 amino acids. This CDR3 reads CASSREGNGELFF. The CDR3, as DNA: TGTGCCAGCAGCCGAGAGGGGAACGGGGAGCTGTTTTTT.

This clonotype showed up just a few times. The rearrangement joins TRBV7-2 to TRBJ2-5; 12 nucleotides match TRBD1. The trim removed 9 bases at V and 4 bases at J, leaving 12 bases unmatched. From germline, CDR1 is SGHTA and CDR2 FQGNSA. This CDR3 contains 16 residues. The CDR3 DNA sequence: TGTGCCAGTCTGGTTGCGGGACAGGGGGCGAGAGAGACCCAGTACTTC. Protein product: CASLVAGQGARETQYF. Full variable domain (outside the CDR3, taken from reference TRBV7-2 and TRBJ2-5): GAGVSQSPSNKVTEKGKDVELRCDPISGHTALYWYRQSLGQGLEFLIYFQGNSAPDKSGLPSDRFSAERTGGSVSTLTIQRTQQEDSAVYLCASLVAGQGARETQYFGPGTRLLVL.

This clonotype was seen many times. This rearrangement joins TRBV7-2 to TRBJ1-2; D unresolved. The CDR3 has 16 amino acids. CDR1 and CDR2 (germline): SGHTA, FQGNSA. Trimming took 3 bases from V and 6 from J, leaving 20 bases between them. CDR3 DNA: TGTGCCAGCAGCTTGGCCCTACAATCGGGAAGCGATGGCTACACCTTC. It translates to CASSLALQSGSDGYTF.

The chain carries TRBV30 and TRBJ1-1; tentatively, D is TRBD1 (5 bases). This CDR3 region has 17 residues. The germline CDR1 and CDR2 sequences are GTSNPN and SVGIG (reference sequence). The V end was cut by 1 base, the J end by 5 bases, with 23 bases between. The CDR3 reads CAWSDTKGKPRRTEAFF. CDR3 sequence (DNA): TGTGCCTGGAGTGACACGAAGGGGAAGCCCCGGCGAACTGAAGCTTTCTTT.

This clonotype has just a few counts. This chain joins TRBV11-2 and TRBJ2-1, with D maybe TRBD2 (6 bases). Per germline, CDR1 SGHAT and CDR2 FQNNGV. CDR3 size: 17 residues. Trimming left V 0 bases short and J 7 bases short, with 19 bases between. The CDR3 protein is CASSLDPGEEGLNEQFF. The CDR3 bases are TGTGCCAGCAGCTTAGATCCTGGCGAGGAGGGACTTAATGAGCAGTTCTTC.

This clonotype was observed a handful of times. The chain carries TRBV7-2 and TRBJ1-3; D is unclear. Germline V gives CDR1 SGHTA, CDR2 FQGNSA. The length of the CDR3 is 15 residues. V shed 0 bases and J shed 4 bases, with 10 bases lying between them. In DNA, the CDR3 is TGTGCCAGCAGCTTAGCCGACAAAGCCGGAAACACCATATATTTT. Protein product: CASSLADKAGNTIYF.

This clonotype was detected a few times. The J gene is TRBJ2-7, the V gene TRBV7-9, with D perhaps TRBD2 (5 bases). The CDR3 loop spans 13 amino acids. Trimming left V 5 bases short and J 1 base short, with 9 bases between. Germline assignment: CDR1 SEHNR and CDR2 FQNEAQ (reference sequence). The CDR3 is CASSPTISYEQYF. In DNA, the CDR3 is TGTGCCAGCAGCCCGACTATTTCCTACGAGCAGTACTTC.

The rearrangement links TRBV5-5 to TRBJ2-1, with 15 bases aligning to TRBD2. The CDR3 runs 20 residues. V shed 4 bases, J shed 4 bases, and the junction held 15 bases outside the gene matches. From germline, CDR1 is SGHKS and CDR2 YYEKEE (reference sequence). CDR3 sequence reads: CASSPDRTSGGEKVYNEQFF. For the CDR3, the DNA is TGTGCCAGCAGCCCCGACCGGACTAGCGGGGGGGAGAAAGTTTACAATGAGCAGTTCTTC.